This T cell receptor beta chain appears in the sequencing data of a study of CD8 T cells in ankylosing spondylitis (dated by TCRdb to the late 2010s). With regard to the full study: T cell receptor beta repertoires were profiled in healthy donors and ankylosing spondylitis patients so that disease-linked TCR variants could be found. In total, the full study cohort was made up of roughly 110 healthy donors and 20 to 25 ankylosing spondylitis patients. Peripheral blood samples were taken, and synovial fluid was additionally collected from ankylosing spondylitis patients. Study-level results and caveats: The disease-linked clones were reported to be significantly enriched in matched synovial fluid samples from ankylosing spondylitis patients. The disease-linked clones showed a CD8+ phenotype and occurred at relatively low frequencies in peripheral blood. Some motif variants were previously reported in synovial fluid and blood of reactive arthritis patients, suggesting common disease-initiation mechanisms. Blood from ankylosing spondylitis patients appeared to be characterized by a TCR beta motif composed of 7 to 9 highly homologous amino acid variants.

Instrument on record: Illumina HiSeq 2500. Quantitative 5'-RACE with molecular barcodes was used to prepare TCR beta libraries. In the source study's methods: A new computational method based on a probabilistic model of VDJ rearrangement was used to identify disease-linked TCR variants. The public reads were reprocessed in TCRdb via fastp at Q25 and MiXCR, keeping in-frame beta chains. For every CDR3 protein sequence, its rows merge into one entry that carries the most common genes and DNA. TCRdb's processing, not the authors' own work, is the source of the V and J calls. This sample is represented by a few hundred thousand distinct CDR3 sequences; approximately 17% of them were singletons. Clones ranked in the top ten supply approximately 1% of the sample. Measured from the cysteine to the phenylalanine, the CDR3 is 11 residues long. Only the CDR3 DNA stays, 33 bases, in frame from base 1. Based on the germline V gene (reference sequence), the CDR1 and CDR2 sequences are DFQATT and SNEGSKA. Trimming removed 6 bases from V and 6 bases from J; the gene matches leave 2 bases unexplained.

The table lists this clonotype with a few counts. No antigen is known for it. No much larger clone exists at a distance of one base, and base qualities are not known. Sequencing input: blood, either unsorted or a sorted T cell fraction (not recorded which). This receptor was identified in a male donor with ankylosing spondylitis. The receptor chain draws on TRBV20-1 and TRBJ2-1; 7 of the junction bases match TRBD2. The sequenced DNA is TGCAGTGCAGCGGGGATCAATGAGCAGTTCTTC. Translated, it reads CSAAGINEQFF.